This passage covers 14 T cell receptor beta chains from one sample sequenced in a study of T cell changes during pregnancy in multiple sclerosis (dated by TCRdb to the late 2010s). Library construction relied on the immunoSEQ multiplex PCR assay. Drawn from immuneACCESS, this table holds only the in-frame rearrangements with V and J called that TCRdb kept. Clones are partly lost; checked studies trace under half to an unresolved V gene and leave the rest unexplained. Counted in this sample were approximately 90,000 clones; 91% of them appeared once. The ten biggest clones cover 1.5% to 2% of the sample. Material: peripheral blood, obtained after pregnancy. All receptors come from a female donor in good health, enrolled as a control in a pregnancy study.

V usage is TRBV5-6 and J usage is TRBJ1-2; D perhaps matches TRBD1 (6 bases). Germline V gene lookup returns CDR1 SGHDT and CDR2 YYEEEE. The V and J ends lost 0 bases and 4 bases respectively, with 13 bases between them. This CDR3 is 15 amino acids long. The CDR3 DNA is TGTGCCAGCAGCTTGGCCTTTGCAGGGGCCTATGGCTACACCTTC. The encoded protein is CASSLAFAGAYGYTF.

This chain uses TRBV9 with TRBJ2-1; 9 bases align to TRBD1. With 0 bases clipped from V and 8 bases from J, the junction kept 12 bases outside the gene matches. CDR1 SGDLS and CDR2 YYNGEE come from the germline V gene. The CDR3 is made up of 17 amino acids. CDR3 sequence reads: CASSVAGQRTGVDEQFF. CDR3 bases: TGTGCCAGCAGCGTAGCTGGACAACGGACAGGGGTCGATGAGCAGTTCTTC.

The chain links TRBV27 to TRBJ2-1; D gene unclear. Trimming pared 5 bases from V and 0 bases from J, leaving 20 bases between. The germline V gene has CDR1 MNHEY and CDR2 SMNVEV (reference sequence). The CDR3 consists of 18 residues. CDR3 in amino acids: CASSGRMVRRSSYNEQFF. The CDR3 nucleotides are TGTGCCAGCAGTGGCCGTATGGTGAGGCGGAGCTCCTACAATGAGCAGTTCTTC.

The chain links TRBV7-2 to TRBJ2-3; no clear D. Trimming cost V 0 bases and J 6 bases, with 16 bases left between them. The CDR3 runs 16 residues. Germline values: CDR1 SGHTA, CDR2 FQGNSA. The CDR3 bases are TGTGCCAGCAGCTTAGCGCTCGGTAGTTTATCGGATACGCAGTATTTT. Protein product: CASSLALGSLSDTQYF.

The J gene is TRBJ2-2, the V gene TRBV18; 9 bases fit TRBD2. This CDR3 contains 16 residues. Per the germline V gene, CDR1 is KGHSH and CDR2 is LQKENI. The V and J ends lost 1 base and 3 bases, in that order; junction bases with no gene match: 3. CDR3 in DNA: TGTGCCAGCTCACCACGGACTAGCGACTACACCGGGGAGCTGTTTTTT. Translation gives CASSPRTSDYTGELFF.

The chain links TRBV4-1 to TRBJ2-7, with D perhaps matching TRBD1 (6 bases). Germline-derived CDR1 and CDR2 are MGHRA and YSYEKL. V lost 1 base and J lost 5, with 18 bases in between. CDR3 length: 16 amino acids. This chain's CDR3 is CASSQVIERGRDEQYF. The CDR3 DNA reads TGCGCCAGCAGCCAAGTTATCGAAAGGGGGAGAGACGAGCAGTACTTC.

CDR3 sequence (DNA): TGTGCCAGCAGCTTGGGCCCGACAGGGGCGCAAAATCAGCCCCAGCATTTT. It encodes CASSLGPTGAQNQPQHF. This rearrangement joins TRBV5-5 to TRBJ1-5, with 8 nucleotides matching TRBD1. The CDR3 length is 17 residues. The trim removed 0 bases at V and 4 bases at J, leaving 9 bases unmatched. Germline V gives CDR1 SGHKS, CDR2 YYEKEE (reference sequence).

The chain combines TRBV5-1 with TRBJ1-1, with 9 bases lining up with TRBD1. After removal of 7 bases from V and 9 bases from J, the junction contained 10 bases not matched to a gene. Germline V gives CDR1 SGHRS, CDR2 YFSETQ. The CDR3 contains 13 residues. The DNA of the CDR3 is TGCGCCAGCGGAATCCCCGGACAGGGGAAAGCTTTCTTT. Its translation: CASGIPGQGKAFF.

The rearrangement joins TRBV29-1 to TRBJ2-2, with D perhaps TRBD2 (7 bases). Germline values: CDR1 SQVTM, CDR2 ANQGSEA. V was shortened by 7 bases and J by 6 bases, with 18 bases between the two germline ends. CDR3 length: 14 amino acids. In DNA, the CDR3 is TGCAGCGCCCTGCGGGGAGGGGGTTCCGGGGAGCTGTTTTTT. This gives the protein CSALRGGGSGELFF.

This rearrangement joins TRBV7-3 to TRBJ2-5; TRBD2 aligns across 12 bases. The CDR3 has 16 residues. Looked up from germline, CDR1 is SGHTA and CDR2 is FQGTGA. The V segment lost 2 bases and the J segment 5 bases; nucleotides outside the gene matches: 6. Written as DNA, the CDR3 is TGTGCCAGCAGCTTAGGACTAGCGGGGCCCGGGGAGACCCAGTACTTC. Protein sequence: CASSLGLAGPGETQYF.

This clone showed up just once. The rearrangement links TRBV4-3 to TRBJ1-1, with 8 bases aligning to TRBD1. The germline CDR1 and CDR2 sequences are LGHNA and YSLEER. This CDR3 spans 15 amino acids. V was pared by 4 bases and J by 4 bases, with 8 bases of the junction left unmatched. The CDR3 sequence: CASSPRQGIRTEAFF. Here the CDR3 DNA reads TGCGCCAGCAGCCCGAGACAGGGGATACGCACTGAAGCTTTCTTT.

The sample holds a few counts of this clone. V gene TRBV7-3 combines with J gene TRBJ1-2; 8 bases are a match to TRBD1. CDR1 is SGHTA, CDR2 FQGTGA, per germline. Germline trimming cut 3 bases from V and 6 bases from J; bases unmatched to any gene: 3. The CDR3 has 13 amino acids. CDR3 in DNA: TGTGCCAGCAGCTTCGGACAGGGAGATGGCTACACCTTC. It specifies CASSFGQGDGYTF.

The chain joins TRBV4-3 to TRBJ2-7; tentative D call: TRBD1 (6 bases). The germline V gene encodes CDR1 LGHNA and CDR2 YSLEER. This CDR3 has 14 amino acids. V dropped 0 bases and J dropped 2 bases, with 8 bases sitting between them. The CDR3 nucleotides are TGCGCCAGCAGCCAAGAATCAGGGGCCTACGAGCAGTACTTC. Its translation: CASSQESGAYEQYF.

This clone was recorded only once. The chain couples TRBV15 to TRBJ1-2, with 9 bases fitting TRBD1. This CDR3 contains 13 residues. The J segment lost 4 bases and the V segment lost 9 bases, leaving 6 bases of the junction unmatched. From germline, CDR1 is LNHNV and CDR2 YYDKDF (reference sequence). CDR3 loop: CATGTGRAYGYTF. In nucleotides, the CDR3 is TGTGCCACAGGGACAGGGCGCGCCTATGGCTACACCTTC.